The text below deals with one TCR beta chain. Its antigen is unidentified. The entirety of the isolated RNA underwent reverse transcription, so expressed TCRB transcripts were sequenced. The assay was immunoSEQ multiplex PCR, and TCRdb's table has in-frame clones only and misses some. Of roughly 100,000 clones listed, 25% to 35% are singletons. These data are taken from a study of beta chain features in type 1 diabetes. Study results and caveats: In every one of the four CD4+ subsets, TCRB CDR3s were moderately but significantly shorter in Type 1 diabetes patients.

Each donor gave one heparinised blood draw averaging around 120 mL. Post-sort purity exceeded 95% for all sorted populations. This CDR3 region has 13 residues. CDR1 and CDR2 from the germline V gene are SGHTA and FQGNSA. Trimming shortened V by 0 bases and J by 7 bases, and 9 bases separated the two germline ends. V and J are TRBV7-2 and TRBJ1-2; D not certain. The TCR was taken from a woman aged 18-29 years with type 1 diabetes. Sample: central memory CD4+ T cells from blood. This chain's CDR3 is CASSLAQIAGYTF. The CDR3 bases are TGTGCCAGCAGCTTAGCACAGATTGCTGGCTACACCTTC.